This T cell receptor (beta chain) was captured by sequencing in a study of blood T cell repertoires in COVID-19. Study as a whole: Sites in the United States, Italy and Spain provided acute and convalescent COVID-19 samples. T cells, B-cell-depleted T cells, or PBMCs provided the cDNA or gDNA that served as material.

Source study methods: For nucleated cells, counts were estimated from reference gene primer amplification. The method was immunoSEQ multiplex PCR; TCRdb's version includes in-frame clones alone and lacks a portion of them. That table supplies the V and J calls and clone size; D and trimming were determined from the DNA. The table has roughly 570,000 clones, 85% to 90% seen once; the top ten hold roughly 8%. CDR3 size: 16 residues. The V gene end was trimmed by 4 bases and the J gene end by 0 bases; junction bases not matched to a gene: 5. Germline loops: CDR1 MNHNS, CDR2 SASEGT. The rearrangement uses TRBV6-1 and TRBJ2-1; TRBD1 matches at 8 bases. The clonotype comes from a woman aged 50 to 65 with COVID-19, enrolled during active disease. Input material: peripheral blood. CDR3 DNA sequence: TGTGCCAGCAGTGCCCAGGGGGCCCGCTCCTACAATGAGCAGTTCTTC. Amino acids: CASSAQGARSYNEQFF.